This T cell receptor beta chain was documented in a study of T cells in localized non-small cell lung cancer. To note about this clone: As yet, its antigen is unknown.

Only in-frame clones appear in the TCRdb table, and some are missing; sequencing was by immunoSEQ multiplex PCR. The table lists tens of thousands of clones, 92% of them singletons, with less than 5% in the top ten. Study results and caveats: Appearances in adjacent lung were noted for a median roughly 50 of the top 100 tumor clones. Peak T cell clonality was found in uninvolved adjacent lung, exceeding tumor. Because sequencing included only one region (of the tumor), heterogeneity remains possible.

The CDR3 contains 17 residues. The trim removed 7 bases at V and 3 bases at J, leaving 10 bases unmatched. Germline values: CDR1 LNHDA, CDR2 SQIVND (reference sequence). The sample was peripheral blood mononuclear cells, taken before any cancer treatment. This TCR was sampled from a woman aged 40-70 years with stage III lung adenocarcinoma. The chain recombines TRBV19 with TRBJ2-6; TRBD1 matches at 9 bases. The CDR3 is CASTLTGGGLGANVLTF. Written as DNA, the CDR3 is TGTGCCAGTACCCTCACAGGGGGCGGTCTTGGGGCCAACGTCCTGACTTTC.